The TCR beta chain described here comes from a study of beta chain features in type 1 diabetes. Trimming stripped 0 bases from V and 7 bases from J, with 12 bases between. CDR1 and CDR2 (germline): GTSNPN, SVGIG (reference sequence). This CDR3 comprises 13 residues. Every bit of the isolated RNA underwent reverse transcription, so sequencing read expressed TCRB transcripts. Measured with immunoSEQ multiplex PCR; TCRdb has only the in-frame clones, and not every one. This table holds approximately 170,000 clones, roughly 59% found once. Post-sort purity exceeded 95% for all sorted populations. Notes on the study in general: PCR might show a preference for shorter templates, equally across patients and controls. For Type 1 diabetes patients, all four CD4+ subsets carried TCRB CDR3s that were moderately but significantly shorter.

Details on this clone: Its target is unknown.

The chain has TRBV30 and TRBJ2-5; unclear D gene. The sample taken for sequencing was naive CD4+ T cells from blood. This clonotype was obtained from a man aged 25-45 years with type 1 diabetes. In nucleotides, the CDR3 is TGTGCCTGGAGTGTAGAACTCACTGGGACCCAGTACTTC. It codes for CAWSVELTGTQYF. The whole variable domain, remainder taken from reference TRBV30 and TRBJ2-5, is SQTIHQWPATLVQPVGSPLSLECTVEGTSNPNLYWYRQAAGRGLQLLFYSVGIGQISSEVPQNLSASRPQDRQFILSSKKLLLSDSGFYLCAWSVELTGTQYFGPGTRLLVL.